This T cell receptor (beta chain) appears in the sequencing data of a study of T-cell reconstitution after alpha-beta-depleted transplantation in children. This CDR3 is built from 16 residues. V was cut by 5 bases and J by 0 bases, with 16 bases left in between. Germline assignment: CDR1 SGHAT and CDR2 FQNNGV. During its preparation, the TCRbeta library received unique molecular identifiers. TCRdb called the PCR reads again in MiXCR, with one record for every CDR3 protein. Altogether about a million distinct CDR3 sequences are present, around 30% being singletons, with the ten largest covering more than 25%.

This chain uses TRBV11-2 with TRBJ1-1, with D unresolved. The sample consisted of PBMCs, mostly from graft donor cells, taken 360 days after TCRalphabeta/CD19-depleted stem cell transplant. This sequence originates from a boy in the first two years of life who had a stem cell transplant for SCID, so the T cells may come from the graft donor. CDR3 residues: CASSQPAMRMNTEAFF. DNA for the CDR3: TGTGCCAGCAGCCAACCCGCTATGAGAATGAACACTGAAGCTTTCTTT.